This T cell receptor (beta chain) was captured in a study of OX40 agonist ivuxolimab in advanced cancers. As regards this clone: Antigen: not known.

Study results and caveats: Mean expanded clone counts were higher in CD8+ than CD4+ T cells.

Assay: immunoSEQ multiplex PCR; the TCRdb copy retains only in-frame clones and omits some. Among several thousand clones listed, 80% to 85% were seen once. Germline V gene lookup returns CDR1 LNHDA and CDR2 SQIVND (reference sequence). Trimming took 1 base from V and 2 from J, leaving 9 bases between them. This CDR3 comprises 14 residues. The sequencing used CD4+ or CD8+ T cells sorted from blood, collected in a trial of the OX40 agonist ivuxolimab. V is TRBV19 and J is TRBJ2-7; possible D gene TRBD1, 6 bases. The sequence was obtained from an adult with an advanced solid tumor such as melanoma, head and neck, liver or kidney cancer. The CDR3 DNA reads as TGTGCCAGTAGTATAGGAGGGGACACCTACGAGCAGTACTTC. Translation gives CASSIGGDTYEQYF.